This entry lists 21 T cell receptor beta chains sequenced from one sample in a study of cytomegalovirus exposure and HLA in healthy donors (dated by TCRdb to 2017 to 2019). Receptors were amplified or captured by the immunoSEQ multiplex PCR assay. TCRdb limited this immuneACCESS table to in-frame rearrangements with V and J called. A share of clones is missing; checked studies link under half to unresolved V genes, and the rest is unexplained. Recorded for this sample are 300,000 or so clones; roughly 87% of them occurred a single time. The ten largest clones take up around 1% of the sample. Specimen: PBMCs. The receptors originated from a man aged 25 to 45 in good health and CMV-seronegative.

The V gene is TRBV25-1, the J gene TRBJ1-2; 7 bases agree with TRBD1. Looked up from germline, CDR1 is MGHDK and CDR2 is SYGVNS. This CDR3 has 12 amino acids. J gave up 4 bases and V 6 bases, and 2 bases lay outside the gene matches. In DNA form, the CDR3 reads TGTGCCAGCAGGGGACAGATCTATGGCTACACCTTC. Translated, it gives CASRGQIYGYTF.

V gene TRBV11-3 combines with J gene TRBJ2-1, with TRBD2 as a possible D gene (6 bases). This CDR3 has 15 amino acids. Trimming pared 0 bases from V and 5 bases from J, leaving 11 bases between. CDR1 is SGHNT and CDR2 is YENEEA in the germline V gene. CDR3 loop: CASSLDQGGNNEQFF. DNA of the CDR3: TGTGCCAGCAGCTTAGATCAGGGCGGGAACAATGAGCAGTTCTTC.

As DNA, the CDR3 is TGTGCCAGCAGGGGACTTCGAGAGCAGTACTTC. Translation gives CASRGLREQYF. The chain links TRBV2 to TRBJ2-7, with D tentatively TRBD2 (6 bases). CDR1 and CDR2 from the germline V gene are SNHLY and FYNNEI. Trimming pared 6 bases from V and 7 bases from J, leaving 10 bases between. The CDR3 sequence is 11 residues long.

V gene TRBV5-1 combines with J gene TRBJ2-3; possible D gene TRBD1, 6 bases. The length of the CDR3 is 16 residues. V shed 4 bases and J shed 14 bases, with 29 bases lying between them. Germline assignment: CDR1 SGHRS and CDR2 YFSETQ. This CDR3 is CASSPRGPIRQDDPYF. CDR3 coding DNA: TGCGCCAGCAGCCCGAGAGGACCCATACGACAGGATGATCCGTATTTT.

The V call is TRBV29-1, the J call TRBJ2-7; 7 bases match TRBD2. Germline trimming cut 5 bases from V and 2 bases from J; bases unmatched to any gene: 9. The CDR3 runs to 14 residues. The germline CDR1 and CDR2 sequences are SQVTM and ANQGSEA. CDR3 nucleotides: TGCAGCGTTAGCCCGGGAGGAATCACCTACGAGCAGTACTTC. Protein: CSVSPGGITYEQYF.

In its sample, this clone was seen once. The chain links TRBV2 to TRBJ1-4, with TRBD1 as a possible D gene (6 bases). The germline V gene encodes CDR1 SNHLY and CDR2 FYNNEI. This CDR3 has 15 amino acids. The V end lost 6 bases, the J end lost 3 bases, and 14 bases lay between the germline ends. The CDR3 reads CASRQTGLANEKLFF. CDR3 nucleotide sequence: TGTGCCAGCAGACAAACAGGGCTGGCTAATGAAAAACTGTTTTTT. Drawing the rest from reference TRBV2 and TRBJ1-4, the complete variable domain is EPEVTQTPSHQVTQMGQEVILRCVPISNHLYFYWYRQILGQKVEFLVSFYNNEISEKSEIFDDQFSVERPDGSNFTLKIRSTKLEDSAMYFCASRQTGLANEKLFFGSGTQLSVL.

This chain uses TRBV5-1 with TRBJ2-7; D may be TRBD1 (5 bases). This CDR3 is built from 14 residues. V lost 4 bases and J 0 bases, leaving 11 bases between the germline ends. CDR1 and CDR2 from the germline V gene are SGHRS and YFSETQ. The CDR3 DNA reads as TGCGCCAGCAGCCCGACAGAGAGCTCCTACGAGCAGTACTTC. This codes for CASSPTESSYEQYF.

This clone was picked up one time. V usage is TRBV18 and J usage is TRBJ1-5; D is uncertain. CDR3 size: 14 residues. Germline V gives CDR1 KGHSH, CDR2 LQKENI. V dropped 5 bases and J dropped 1 base, with 9 bases sitting between them. The CDR3 region is CASSSGLSNQPQHF. The DNA of the CDR3 is TGTGCCAGCTCATCCGGGTTGAGCAATCAGCCCCAGCATTTT.

The chain links TRBV7-7 to TRBJ2-3; 8 bases line up with TRBD1. J was trimmed by 1 base and V by 4 bases; bases with no gene match: 1. Germline loops: CDR1 SSHAT, CDR2 FNYEAQ (reference sequence). This CDR3 region has 14 residues. This CDR3 reads CASSWGQGTDTQYF. In nucleotides, the CDR3 is TGTGCCAGCAGCTGGGGACAGGGCACAGATACGCAGTATTTT.

V and J are TRBV4-1 and TRBJ2-2; D may be TRBD2 (7 bases). Trimming removed 2 bases from V and 3 bases from J, with 19 bases in between. The CDR3 spans 18 residues. Germline-derived CDR1 and CDR2 are MGHRA and YSYEKL. CDR3 sequence: CASSQHLQGREDTGELFF. The CDR3 bases are TGCGCCAGCAGCCAACATCTCCAGGGGAGGGAGGACACCGGGGAGCTGTTTTTT.

This chain uses TRBV7-9 with TRBJ1-4; 7 bases line up with TRBD1. This CDR3 is 15 amino acids long. In germline, CDR1 is SEHNR, CDR2 FQNEAQ (reference sequence). The V and J ends lost 5 bases and 3 bases, in that order; junction bases with no gene match: 6. For the CDR3, the DNA is TGTGCCAGCAGCGCGGACAGGTGGGCTAATGAAAAACTGTTTTTT. As protein: CASSADRWANEKLFF.

V gene TRBV5-1 combines with J gene TRBJ2-7, with D maybe TRBD2 (6 bases). Germline V gene sequence: CDR1 SGHRS, CDR2 YFSETQ. The CDR3 extends over 14 amino acids. Trimming pared 0 bases from V and 5 bases from J, leaving 12 bases between. CDR3 sequence reads: CASSLVLGGNEQYF. The CDR3, as DNA: TGCGCCAGCAGCTTGGTACTTGGAGGGAACGAGCAGTACTTC.

CDR3 bases: TGTGCCAGCAGCTTAGTAGCAGGGATGGGGTCACCCCTCCACTTT. It encodes CASSLVAGMGSPLHF. This sequence joins TRBV7-2 and TRBJ1-6, with D perhaps matching TRBD1 (5 bases). The CDR3 is made up of 15 amino acids. Germline CDR1 SGHTA, CDR2 FQGNSA. V dropped 1 base and J dropped 10 bases, with 14 bases sitting between them. Drawing the rest from reference TRBV7-2 and TRBJ1-6, the complete variable domain is GAGVSQSPSNKVTEKGKDVELRCDPISGHTALYWYRQSLGQGLEFLIYFQGNSAPDKSGLPSDRFSAERTGGSVSTLTIQRTQQEDSAVYLCASSLVAGMGSPLHFGNGTRLTVT.

The chain uses TRBV7-9 and TRBJ2-1, with a tentative D call TRBD2 (6 bases). Germline V lookup: CDR1 SEHNR, CDR2 FQNEAQ (reference sequence). The CDR3 covers 13 residues. With 1 base removed from V and 8 bases from J, the gap between germline ends came to 9 bases. The CDR3, as DNA: TGTGCCAGCAGCTTAGTTTGGGGGGATGAGCAGTTCTTC. Encoded protein: CASSLVWGDEQFF.

This rearrangement joins TRBV6-4 to TRBJ1-1; TRBD1 agrees at 8 bases. J gave up 1 base and V 5 bases, and 9 bases lay outside the gene matches. Germline-derived CDR1 and CDR2 are MRHNA and SNTAGT. The CDR3 has 16 residues. The CDR3 spells CASSRTGYGTNTEAFF. The CDR3 DNA follows: TGTGCCAGCAGTCGGACAGGGTACGGGACGAACACTGAAGCTTTCTTT.

The chain joins TRBV5-1 to TRBJ2-1; 11 bases are shared with TRBD2. There are 16 residues in the CDR3. Unmatched junction bases numbered 6, after V lost 0 bases and J lost 7 bases. CDR1 is SGHRS, CDR2 YFSETQ, per germline. This CDR3 reads CASSLAPSGGRNEQFF. The CDR3 coding sequence is TGCGCCAGCAGCTTGGCCCCTAGCGGGGGGCGAAATGAGCAGTTCTTC. The variable domain in full, with the rest retrieved from reference TRBV5-1 and TRBJ2-1, is KAGVTQTPRYLIKTRGQQVTLSCSPISGHRSVSWYQQTPGQGLQFLFEYFSETQRNKGNFPGRFSGRQFSNSRSEMNVSTLELGDSALYLCASSLAPSGGRNEQFFGPGTRLTVL.

The gene calls are TRBV27 and TRBJ2-5; D perhaps matches TRBD2 (6 bases). Between the trimmed V and J ends, which lost 0 bases and 4 bases, there was a span of 9 bases. This CDR3 comprises 14 residues. Germline V gene sequence: CDR1 MNHEY, CDR2 SMNVEV (reference sequence). CDR3 bases: TGTGCCAGCAGTTTATCGGGAGGCACAGAGACCCAGTACTTC. Translating it yields CASSLSGGTETQYF.

This chain joins TRBV12-5 and TRBJ2-7; 8 nucleotides agree with TRBD1. The CDR3 runs 14 residues. Germline CDR1 reads LGHNT; CDR2 reads FRNRAP. V lost 2 bases and J lost 4; bases outside the gene matches: 4. For the CDR3, the DNA is TGTGCTAGTGGTTTGACAGGGGGGTGGTACGAGCAGTACTTC. Amino acids: CASGLTGGWYEQYF.

The chain couples TRBV11-2 to TRBJ1-1; D remains unclear. The CDR3 sequence is 12 residues long. The germline V and J ends were trimmed by 5 bases and 2 bases, with 6 bases remaining between them. Germline V gene data show CDR1 as SGHAT and CDR2 as FQNNGV. Here the CDR3 reads CASSQTNTEAFF. The CDR3 region has the DNA TGTGCCAGCAGCCAAACAAACACTGAAGCTTTCTTT.

This clone came up once. V usage is TRBV9 and J usage is TRBJ2-2; D ambiguous. The germline V and J ends were trimmed by 3 bases and 4 bases, with 10 bases remaining between them. Germline lookup yields CDR1 SGDLS and CDR2 YYNGEE. The CDR3 has 14 amino acids. The DNA for the CDR3 is TGTGCCAGCAGCGGGATAGGAGTCACCGGGGAGCTGTTTTTT. This sequence encodes CASSGIGVTGELFF.

The rearrangement uses TRBV5-1 and TRBJ2-1; D not certain. The CDR3 totals 17 residues. V was cut by 4 bases and J by 0 bases, with 17 bases left in between. CDR1 SGHRS and CDR2 YFSETQ come from the germline V gene. The CDR3 reads CASSSLEAPASYNEQFF. The CDR3 DNA is TGCGCCAGCAGCAGCCTCGAGGCGCCCGCCTCCTACAATGAGCAGTTCTTC.